This T cell receptor (beta chain) was retrieved from a study of blood T cell repertoires in COVID-19. As for the study in general: Some COVID-19 samples were acute and others convalescent; all came from the United States, Italy and Spain. T cells, B-cell-depleted T cells, or PBMCs supplied cDNA or gDNA.

Methods used by the authors: Amplified reference gene primers provided the basis for estimating nucleated cell counts. Using immunoSEQ multiplex PCR, the repertoire was profiled, and TCRdb retains in-frame clones only, with some absent. The V and J calls and clone size come from that table; D and trimming were worked out from the DNA. The sample has approximately 150,000 clones, 80% seen once. V gave up 5 bases and J gave up 4 bases; unmatched junction bases: 6. The CDR3 has 14 residues. CDR1 is MNHEY and CDR2 is SVGAGI in the germline V gene. This clonotype was sampled from a man aged 65 to 85 who had recovered from COVID-19. The rearrangement uses TRBV6-5 and TRBJ2-3; 7 nucleotides line up with TRBD2. Sequencing was carried out using peripheral blood. In nucleotides, the CDR3 is TGTGCCAGCAGTCGGGGGAGGGCGGCAGATACGCAGTATTTT. Its protein is CASSRGRAADTQYF.